What follows are 9 T cell receptor beta chains derived from one specimen sequenced in a study of T cells in Graves' hyperthyroidism and ophthalmopathy. TCR beta CDR3 region amplification was performed from RNA transcripts. TCR CDR3 underwent first-round RT-PCR with the HTBI primer set. TCRdb re-derived calls from the multiplex PCR reads in MiXCR, one entry per CDR3 protein. The sample holds 500,000 to 650,000 distinct CDR3 sequences, under 20% seen once. Sequenced input: blood. Every receptor here comes from a woman aged 18 to 35 with Graves' ophthalmopathy.

The chain recombines TRBV14 with TRBJ2-1; perhaps TRBD2 as D (7 bases). With 5 bases removed from V and 10 bases from J, the gap between germline ends came to 24 bases. The CDR3 is 16 residues long. CDR1 and CDR2 from the germline V gene are SGHDN and FVKESK. CDR3 nucleotides: TGTGCCAGCAGCTCTCCTACTCAGGGGCCGCGGGGGGAGCAGTTCTTC. Its protein product is CASSSPTQGPRGEQFF. Filled out from reference TRBV14 and TRBJ2-1, the complete variable domain reads EAGVTQFPSHSVIEKGQTVTLRCDPISGHDNLYWYRRVMGKEIKFLLHFVKESKQDESGMPNNRFLAERTGGTYSTLKVQPAELEDSGVYFCASSSPTQGPRGEQFFGPGTRLTVL.

The chain joins TRBV28 to TRBJ2-5; TRBD2 agrees at 7 bases. Germline V CDR1 and CDR2: MDHEN, SYDVKM. This CDR3 is 16 amino acids long. The V gene end was trimmed by 3 bases and the J gene end by 5 bases; junction bases not matched to a gene: 12. The CDR3 region has the DNA TGTGCCAGCAGTTTTGCCCGGGGCGGGGGAAGTGAGACCCAGTACTTC. Residues: CASSFARGGGSETQYF.

The rearrangement uses TRBV29-1 and TRBJ2-1; D call uncertain. The V and J ends lost 7 bases and 4 bases respectively, with 14 bases between them. The length of the CDR3 is 13 residues. In germline, CDR1 is SQVTM, CDR2 ANQGSEA. The CDR3 coding sequence is TGCAGCGCCCTGGCCCAGGTTTACAATGAGCAGTTCTTC. Protein sequence: CSALAQVYNEQFF.

Many counts were recorded for this clonotype. V gene TRBV30 combines with J gene TRBJ1-1; D perhaps matches TRBD1 (6 bases). Germline loops: CDR1 GTSNPN, CDR2 SVGIG (reference sequence). This CDR3 spans 15 amino acids. V lost 2 bases and J lost 3, with 16 bases in between. This chain's CDR3 is CAWSPPGEGDTEAFF. DNA for the CDR3: TGTGCCTGGAGTCCCCCAGGGGAGGGGGACACTGAAGCTTTCTTT.

This sequence joins TRBV29-1 and TRBJ2-5; D remains ambiguous. The CDR3 contains 12 residues. The V end lost 5 bases, the J end lost 2 bases, and 9 bases lay between the germline ends. Germline V gene lookup returns CDR1 SQVTM and CDR2 ANQGSEA. The CDR3 region is CSVSFSQETQYF. The DNA for the CDR3 is TGCAGCGTTAGTTTCAGTCAAGAGACCCAGTACTTC.

Details on this clonotype: Here the CDR3 omits its conserved ending phenylalanine or tryptophan, so a read error is the likely source. The J gene is TRBJ1-1, the V gene TRBV4-1; no definite D call. Trimming pared 1 base from V and 11 bases from J, leaving 41 bases between. This CDR3 spans 22 amino acids. CDR1 and CDR2 from the germline V gene are MGHRA and YSYEKL. The CDR3 nucleotides are TGCGCCAGCAGCCAAGTAGTCGGTTCGGGGATCCCCGCGAAAATCGTCCCGAGATGGGCTTTCCTT. Translating gives CASSQVVGSGIPAKIVPRWAFL.

Ten or more counts support this clonotype. V and J are TRBV28 and TRBJ2-4, with D possibly being TRBD2 (6 bases). V gave up 5 bases and J gave up 6 bases, with 17 bases separating them. CDR1 is MDHEN and CDR2 is SYDVKM in the germline V gene. The CDR3 contains 15 residues. The CDR3 bases are TGTGCCAGCAGTACCCCCGGGGGTCGGTTAAACATTCAGTACTTC. Encoded protein: CASSTPGGRLNIQYF.

The table lists this clonotype with a few counts. The genes are TRBV6-1 and TRBJ2-5; possible D gene TRBD2, 5 bases. The CDR3 is 14 residues long. Trimming stripped 6 bases from V and 2 bases from J, with 13 bases between. Germline V gene data show CDR1 as MNHNS and CDR2 as SASEGT. The CDR3 region is CASSLDGGQETQYF. CDR3 DNA sequence: TGTGCCAGCAGCCTGGACGGAGGACAAGAGACCCAGTACTTC.

This clonotype has just a few counts. The chain combines TRBV5-1 with TRBJ1-3, with 10 nucleotides matching TRBD1. This CDR3 is built from 17 residues. The germline V gene encodes CDR1 SGHRS and CDR2 YFSETQ. Trimming removed 5 bases from V and 4 bases from J; junction bases left unmatched: 12. In nucleotides, the CDR3 is TGCGCCAGCAGATCCGAGAAAGGGACAGGGGTCGGAAACACCATATATTTT. It yields the protein CASRSEKGTGVGNTIYF.